This entry describes one TCR beta chain. Peripheral blood came from all dose cohorts at three timepoints. The data were obtained in a study of OX40 agonist ivuxolimab in advanced cancers. Study in general: At doses from 0.01 to 10 mg/kg, patients were given intravenous ivuxolimab every 2 weeks.

This CDR3 spans 14 amino acids. Germline CDR1 GTSNPN, CDR2 SVGIG (reference sequence). The V and J ends lost 0 bases and 2 bases respectively, with 8 bases between them. The table came from immunoSEQ multiplex PCR; TCRdb's copy has only in-frame clones and leaves some out. The sample lists tens of thousands of clones, over 60% occurring once. The chain has TRBV30 and TRBJ1-5; D gene uncertain. The specimen was CD4+ or CD8+ T cells sorted from blood, collected in a trial of the OX40 agonist ivuxolimab. The sequence was obtained from an adult with an advanced solid tumor such as melanoma, head and neck, liver or kidney cancer. This chain's CDR3 is CAWSVLEGNQPQHF. The CDR3 bases are TGTGCCTGGAGTGTACTAGAGGGCAATCAGCCCCAGCATTTT. The complete variable domain, with remaining parts taken from reference TRBV30 and TRBJ1-5, reads SQTIHQWPATLVQPVGSPLSLECTVEGTSNPNLYWYRQAAGRGLQLLFYSVGIGQISSEVPQNLSASRPQDRQFILSSKKLLLSDSGFYLCAWSVLEGNQPQHFGDGTRLSIL.